One and the same sample provided the 27 T cell receptor beta chains below, sequenced in a study of T cells in Graves' hyperthyroidism and ophthalmopathy. Using RNA transcripts as the source, TCR beta CDR3 regions were amplified. During a first-round RT-PCR of the TCR CDR3, the HTBI primer set was used. MiXCR was run by TCRdb on the multiplex PCR reads, yielding one entry per CDR3 protein. The table lists about 210,000 distinct CDR3 sequences, roughly 15% of them singletons. Material: blood. These receptors originate from a man between 45 and 60 years old with Graves' hyperthyroidism.

This clonotype was found many times. The chain recombines TRBV20-1 with TRBJ2-1; a weak D match, TRBD2 (6 bases). CDR1 is DFQATT, CDR2 SNEGSKA, per germline (reference sequence). This CDR3 region has 13 residues. Trimming removed 5 bases at V and 5 bases at J, with 13 bases between. CDR3 nucleotide sequence: TGCAGTGCTCGCGCCGGGGGAGACAATGAGCAGTTCTTC. As protein: CSARAGGDNEQFF.

This clonotype was seen a handful of times. The chain recombines TRBV5-1 with TRBJ1-1, with 11 nucleotides matching TRBD1. This CDR3 region has 15 residues. V shed 4 bases, J shed 7 bases, and the junction held 9 bases outside the gene matches. CDR1 is SGHRS, CDR2 YFSETQ, per germline. CDR3 DNA: TGCGCCAGCAGCCACCGGTCCGGGACAGGGGGTGAAGCTTTCTTT. This sequence encodes CASSHRSGTGGEAFF.

The V call is TRBV29-1, the J call TRBJ1-2; a possible D gene is TRBD1 (6 bases). Trimming pared 1 base from V and 4 bases from J, leaving 13 bases between. This CDR3 comprises 14 residues. In germline, CDR1 is SQVTM, CDR2 ANQGSEA. The CDR3 reads CSVEGGGGAYGYTF. CDR3 in DNA: TGCAGCGTTGAAGGAGGGGGGGGAGCCTATGGCTACACCTTC.

The chain has TRBV20-1 and TRBJ1-5, with TRBD1 matching 9 bases. The CDR3 length is 17 residues. With V trimmed by 3 bases and J by 6 bases, 15 bases remained unmatched. Germline V gene sequence: CDR1 DFQATT, CDR2 SNEGSKA (reference sequence). The CDR3 sequence: CSARRRDRARMSQPQHF. The CDR3 DNA is TGCAGTGCTAGGCGCCGGGACAGGGCACGGATGAGTCAGCCCCAGCATTTT.

This clonotype was seen a few times. The chain recombines TRBV7-9 with TRBJ2-3; perhaps TRBD2 as D (6 bases). From germline, CDR1 is SEHNR and CDR2 FQNEAQ (reference sequence). Between the trimmed V and J ends, which lost 5 bases and 3 bases, there was a span of 21 bases. The CDR3 is 17 amino acids. The CDR3 DNA is TGTGCCAGCAGCCAAGATCTGGGCGGTAGCGGTACAGATACGCAGTATTTT. The encoded protein is CASSQDLGGSGTDTQYF.

This clonotype was observed at least ten times. The chain combines TRBV28 with TRBJ2-5, with a weak D call TRBD1 (6 bases). This CDR3 comprises 14 residues. The V end lost 1 base, the J end lost 3 bases, and 9 bases lay between the germline ends. Looked up from germline, CDR1 is MDHEN and CDR2 is SYDVKM. This CDR3 is CASSLFRTEETQYF. The CDR3 region has the DNA TGTGCCAGCAGTTTATTTCGGACAGAAGAGACCCAGTACTTC.

Points on this clonotype: A much larger clone sits a single nucleotide away, making a read error possible. This chain uses TRBV28 with TRBJ2-7; D is unclear. The germline V gene has CDR1 MDHEN and CDR2 SYDVKM. This CDR3 is built from 12 residues. CDR3 amino acids: CTSSFGTYEQYF. CDR3 sequence (DNA): TGTACCAGCAGTTTTGGCACCTACGAGCAGTACTTC.

The chain links TRBV10-1 to TRBJ2-1; D might be TRBD1 or TRBD2, each matching 5 bases. The length of the CDR3 is 12 residues. The V end was cut by 0 bases, the J end by 10 bases, with 7 bases between. CDR1 is WNHNN and CDR2 is SYGVQD in the germline V gene (reference sequence). CDR3 amino acids: CASSESRDEQFF. CDR3 nucleotide sequence: TGCGCCAGCAGTGAGTCAAGGGACGAGCAGTTCTTC.

The chain is built from TRBV28 and TRBJ1-1; no clear D gene. The CDR3 is made up of 15 amino acids. V dropped 0 bases and J dropped 0 bases, with 8 bases sitting between them. Germline assignment: CDR1 MDHEN and CDR2 SYDVKM. CDR3 DNA: TGTGCCAGCAGTTTATGGGCAGAGATGAACACTGAAGCTTTCTTT. It specifies CASSLWAEMNTEAFF.

This clonotype was recorded at least ten times. The V and J genes are TRBV7-9 and TRBJ2-7; D might be TRBD1 (6 bases). V was pared by 5 bases and J by 2 bases, with 13 bases between. The germline V gene has CDR1 SEHNR and CDR2 FQNEAQ (reference sequence). CDR3 size: 14 residues. The DNA of the CDR3 is TGTGCCAGCAGCACTCCGGGACAAACCTACGAGCAGTACTTC. It codes for CASSTPGQTYEQYF.

This clonotype showed up many times. The V and J genes are TRBV10-3 and TRBJ2-5; D may be TRBD1 (6 bases). The germline gives CDR1 ENHRY, CDR2 SYGVKD. Trimming shortened V by 6 bases and J by 2 bases, and 13 bases separated the two germline ends. The CDR3 covers 14 residues. CDR3 protein: CAISRGNLQETQYF. CDR3 nucleotide sequence: TGTGCCATCAGCAGGGGAAATCTACAAGAGACCCAGTACTTC.

This clonotype showed up many times. The chain employs TRBV6-2 or TRBV6-3 and TRBJ2-3; TRBD2 matches 13 bases. The CDR3 is 15 amino acids. The germline V gene has CDR1 MNHEY and CDR2 SVGEGT. With 6 bases clipped from V and 3 bases from J, the junction kept 3 bases outside the gene matches. The CDR3 bases are TGTGCCAGCAGGACTAGCGGGAGGTCTACAGATACGCAGTATTTT. Translating it yields CASRTSGRSTDTQYF.

As DNA, the CDR3 is TGTGCCACCCACAGCGGGAACACCGGGGAGCGCCAGCCCCAGCATTTT. Translation gives CATHSGNTGERQPQHF. The chain combines TRBV24-1 with TRBJ1-5; D call uncertain. CDR1 and CDR2 from the germline V gene are KGHDR and SFDVKD. This CDR3 spans 16 amino acids. V lost 9 bases and J lost 7, with 24 bases in between.

The rearrangement links TRBV7-9 to TRBJ1-3; D gene ambiguous. The CDR3 length is 14 residues. Per germline, CDR1 SEHNR and CDR2 FQNEAQ (reference sequence). V lost 5 bases, J lost 0 bases, and 8 bases lay in between. The CDR3 protein is CASSPQSSGNTIYF. For the CDR3, the DNA is TGTGCCAGCAGCCCGCAGAGCTCTGGAAACACCATATATTTT.

Only a few counts were recorded for this clonotype. V and J are TRBV6-5 and TRBJ2-7, with D unresolved. CDR1 and CDR2 (germline): MNHEY, SVGAGI. The CDR3 runs 11 residues. V was pared by 1 base and J by 5 bases, with 3 bases between. The DNA of the CDR3 is TGTGCCAGCAGTTACTTGGACGAGCAGTACTTC. Amino acids: CASSYLDEQYF.

The sample holds many counts of this clonotype. The rearrangement joins TRBV27 to TRBJ2-3, with D perhaps TRBD2 (5 bases). The germline CDR1 and CDR2 sequences are MNHEY and SMNVEV (reference sequence). The CDR3 spans 13 residues. Trimming left V 6 bases short and J 4 bases short, with 11 bases between. CDR3 protein: CASSSLGADTQYF. The CDR3 DNA reads TGTGCCAGCAGCTCTCTGGGAGCAGATACGCAGTATTTT.

This clonotype was counted many times. The rearrangement links TRBV3-1 to TRBJ1-3; TRBD1 aligns across 8 bases. Germline V gives CDR1 LGHDT, CDR2 YNNKEL (reference sequence). Trimming cost V 4 bases and J 8 bases; bases outside gene matches: 7. CDR3 length: 14 amino acids. The CDR3 reads CASSPSDRGHTIYF. In DNA form, the CDR3 reads TGTGCCAGCAGCCCCTCCGACAGGGGACACACCATATATTTT.

J is TRBJ2-1 and V is TRBV7-3, with D tentatively TRBD1 or TRBD2 (6 bases each). The CDR3 contains 15 residues. V lost 6 bases to trimming and J lost 6 bases, with 18 bases between them. Germline assignment: CDR1 SGHTA and CDR2 FQGTGA. CDR3: CASSRGVEFRNEQFF. The CDR3 DNA is TGTGCCAGCAGTAGGGGGGTGGAATTCCGCAATGAGCAGTTCTTC.

This clonotype appeared many times. This chain connects TRBV3-1 to TRBJ2-2; 15 nucleotides match TRBD2. Germline lookup yields CDR1 LGHDT and CDR2 YNNKEL (reference sequence). The length of the CDR3 is 18 residues. With 6 bases clipped from V and 0 bases from J, the junction kept 5 bases outside the gene matches. This CDR3 reads CASSLGLAGGPNTGELFF. In nucleotides, the CDR3 is TGTGCCAGCAGTCTAGGACTAGCGGGAGGGCCGAACACCGGGGAGCTGTTTTTT.

This clonotype was detected many times. This rearrangement joins TRBV10-2 to TRBJ2-1; 13 bases map to TRBD2. CDR3 length: 14 residues. Trimming took 8 bases from V and 9 from J; bases not matched to a gene: 7. Looked up from germline, CDR1 is WSHSY and CDR2 is SAAADI. CDR3 sequence (DNA): TGCGCCAGCCGGACTAGCGGGGGAGGTGGTGAGCAGTTCTTC. Its protein is CASRTSGGGGEQFF.

The sample holds many counts of this clonotype. Here the CDR3 reads CSARRDRGETQYF. Here the CDR3 DNA reads TGCAGTGCTAGACGGGACAGGGGGGAGACCCAGTACTTC. The chain carries TRBV20-1 and TRBJ2-5; 11 positions match TRBD1. CDR1 DFQATT and CDR2 SNEGSKA come from the germline V gene (reference sequence). J lost 5 bases, V lost 2 bases, and 1 base had no gene match. The CDR3 covers 13 residues.

This clonotype was picked up many times. V is TRBV7-2 and J is TRBJ1-5; the D is unclear. The CDR3 consists of 15 residues. With 1 base removed from V and 1 base from J, the gap between germline ends came to 8 bases. From germline, CDR1 is SGHTA and CDR2 FQGNSA. The CDR3 DNA reads TGTGCCAGCAGCTTAGGGGCCGTGAGCAATCAGCCCCAGCATTTT. This sequence encodes CASSLGAVSNQPQHF.

This chain joins TRBV19 and TRBJ1-1; 7 nucleotides agree with TRBD1. This CDR3 is 12 amino acids long. Germline V CDR1 and CDR2: LNHDA, SQIVND (reference sequence). V lost 7 bases, J lost 3 bases, and 2 bases stayed unmatched. The CDR3 sequence: CASMGQYTEAFF. The CDR3 DNA sequence: TGTGCCAGTATGGGACAGTACACTGAAGCTTTCTTT.

This clonotype has at least ten counts. The chain joins TRBV28 to TRBJ1-4, with 7 bases fitting TRBD1. The CDR3 has 14 amino acids. Trimming cost V 6 bases and J 2 bases; bases outside gene matches: 3. From germline, CDR1 is MDHEN and CDR2 SYDVKM. The chain's CDR3 is CASRLQGTNEKLFF. Here the CDR3 DNA reads TGTGCCAGCAGGCTACAGGGGACTAATGAAAAACTGTTTTTT.

The table lists this clonotype with a few counts. The rearrangement joins TRBV28 to TRBJ2-1; TRBD2 aligns across 10 bases. With 6 bases clipped from V and 4 bases from J, the junction kept 21 bases outside the gene matches. The CDR3 is 20 residues long. Germline V gene lookup returns CDR1 MDHEN and CDR2 SYDVKM. This CDR3 reads CASSQPGLARDHKLYNEQFF. In DNA form, the CDR3 reads TGTGCCAGCAGCCAGCCGGGACTAGCGAGGGACCACAAATTGTACAATGAGCAGTTCTTC.

CDR3 in DNA: TGTGCCAGCAGTACCCCCCTGACAGGGCGCGAGCAGTACTTC. It codes for CASSTPLTGREQYF. The chain has TRBV7-9 and TRBJ2-7; 7 nucleotides align to TRBD1. Germline V gene sequence: CDR1 SEHNR, CDR2 FQNEAQ (reference sequence). V was clipped by 6 bases and J by 6 bases; unmatched bases: 11. The CDR3 has 14 residues.

This clonotype was observed a few times. DNA for the CDR3: TGTGCCACCAGCAGAGCGTTAGCGGCAACAGATACGCAGTATTTT. Amino acids: CATSRALAATDTQYF. The J gene is TRBJ2-3, the V gene TRBV15; perhaps TRBD2 as D (6 bases). Trimming took 1 base from V and 3 from J, leaving 11 bases between them. The CDR3 sequence is 15 residues long. CDR1 LNHNV and CDR2 YYDKDF come from the germline V gene (reference sequence).